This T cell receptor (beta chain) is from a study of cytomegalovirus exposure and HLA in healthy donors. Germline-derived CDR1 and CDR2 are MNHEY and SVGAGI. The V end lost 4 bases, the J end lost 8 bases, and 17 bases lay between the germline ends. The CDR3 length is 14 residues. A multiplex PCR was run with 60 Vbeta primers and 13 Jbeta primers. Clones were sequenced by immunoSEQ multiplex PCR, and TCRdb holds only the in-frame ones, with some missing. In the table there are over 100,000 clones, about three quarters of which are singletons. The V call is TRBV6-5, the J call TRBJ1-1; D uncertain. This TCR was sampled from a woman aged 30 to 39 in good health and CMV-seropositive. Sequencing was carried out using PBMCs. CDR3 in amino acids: CASSSRRVAREAFF. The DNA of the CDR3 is TGTGCCAGCAGTTCCCGCCGAGTAGCCCGCGAAGCTTTCTTT.